This TCR beta chain emerged from a study of blood T cells in healthy people across ages. Study-level background: About one barcoded beta molecule was captured per two T cells (by template switching). General study findings and limits: Higher diversity and more naive CD4+ cells were features of long-lived donors, compared to aged donors. It was found that TCR beta diversity correlated strongly with the percentage of naive T cells.

PCR was performed a second time for about 7 to 11 cycles using a sample-barcoded 5' primer and a J-beta primer mix. From the 5' RACE reads, TCRdb called clonotypes with MiXCR, one entry per CDR3 protein. The sample contains about 1.1 million distinct CDR3 sequences, about two fifths of which appear only once. About this clonotype itself: Its target is not known.

CDR1 and CDR2 (germline): KGHDR, SFDVKD. The CDR3 totals 14 residues. V lost 9 bases and J 1 base, leaving 12 bases between the germline ends. The sequencing sample was made of blood. The chain couples TRBV24-1 to TRBJ2-1; possible D gene TRBD2, 6 bases. The clonotype originates from a man between 18 and 35 years old in good health. CDR3 DNA sequence: TGTGCCACCGGGGCGGGGATTTCCTACAATGAGCAGTTCTTC. Its translation is CATGAGISYNEQFF.